Here is one T cell receptor (beta chain) with its context. Germline trimming cut 0 bases from V and 5 bases from J; bases unmatched to any gene: 7. Germline V gene sequence: CDR1 LGHDT, CDR2 YNNKEL (reference sequence). This CDR3 is built from 16 residues. The source of the sample is a study of blood T cell repertoires in COVID-19. Study at large: From T cells, B-cell-depleted T cells, or PBMCs came the material, which was cDNA or gDNA.

TCRdb's copy holds only in-frame clones and misses some; the assay was immunoSEQ multiplex PCR. Among some 96,000 clones listed, roughly 90% were seen once. The sample comprised peripheral blood. V gene TRBV3-1 (or the pseudogene TRBV3-2) combines with J gene TRBJ1-2; 9 bases are a match to TRBD1. This clonotype originated in a man aged 25-45 years in a cohort sampled during active COVID-19. CDR3 nucleotide sequence: TGTGCCAGCAGCCAAGATCCTACAGGGGGCATATATGGCTACACCTTC. As protein: CASSQDPTGGIYGYTF.